This T cell receptor (beta chain) was identified in a study of OX40 agonist ivuxolimab in advanced cancers. Overall study results and limits: More expanded clones were seen, on average, in CD8+ T cells than in CD4+.

TCRdb's copy holds only in-frame clones and misses some; the assay was immunoSEQ multiplex PCR. The sample records 70,000 to 90,000 clones, roughly 90% being singletons. Autoimmune disease history or systemic immunosuppression led to patients being barred. For this clone: Antigen: not known.

The length of the CDR3 is 16 residues. V was pared by 3 bases and J by 5 bases, with 11 bases of the junction left unmatched. Germline assignment: CDR1 WNHNN and CDR2 SYGVQD (reference sequence). Specimen: CD4+ or CD8+ T cells sorted from blood, collected in a trial of the OX40 agonist ivuxolimab. The TCR comes from an adult with an advanced solid tumor such as melanoma, head and neck, liver or kidney cancer. The chain combines TRBV10-1 with TRBJ2-3; 7 bases match TRBD1. The CDR3 here is CASSDRGSTLRDTQYF. Here the CDR3 DNA reads TGCGCCAGCAGTGACAGGGGGTCTACCCTCAGAGATACGCAGTATTTT.